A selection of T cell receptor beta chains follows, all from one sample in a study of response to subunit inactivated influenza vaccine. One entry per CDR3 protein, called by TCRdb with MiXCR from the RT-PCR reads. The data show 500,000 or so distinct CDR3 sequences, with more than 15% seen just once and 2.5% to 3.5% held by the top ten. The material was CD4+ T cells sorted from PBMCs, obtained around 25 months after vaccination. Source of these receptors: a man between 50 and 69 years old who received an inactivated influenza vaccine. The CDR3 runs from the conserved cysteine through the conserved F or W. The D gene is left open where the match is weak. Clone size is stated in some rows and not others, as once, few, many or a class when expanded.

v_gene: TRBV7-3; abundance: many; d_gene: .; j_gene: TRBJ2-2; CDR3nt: TGTGCCAGCAGCCGCCTGAACACCGGGGAGCTGTTTTTT; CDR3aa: CASSRLNTGELFF
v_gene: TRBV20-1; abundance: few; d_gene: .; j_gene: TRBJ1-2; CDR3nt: TGCAGTGCTAGCGGCAGGGGTGGCTACACCTTC; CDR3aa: CSASGRGGYTF
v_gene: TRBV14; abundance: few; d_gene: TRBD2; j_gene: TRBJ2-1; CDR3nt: TGTGCCAGCAGCCACGTGACTAGCTCCACTATAGAGCAGTTCTTC; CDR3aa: CASSHVTSSTIEQFF
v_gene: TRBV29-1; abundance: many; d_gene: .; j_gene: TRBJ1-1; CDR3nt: TGCAGCGTTTCAGGAGACGAACCGTTGAACACTGAAGCTTTCTTT; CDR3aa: CSVSGDEPLNTEAFF
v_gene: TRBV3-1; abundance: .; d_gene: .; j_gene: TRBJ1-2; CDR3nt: TGTGCCAGCAGCCAAATGTCTACAGGACCTAACTATGGCTACACCTTC; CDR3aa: CASSQMSTGPNYGYTF
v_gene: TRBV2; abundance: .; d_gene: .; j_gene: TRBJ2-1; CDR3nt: TGTGCCAGCAGTCCTACGAGCGTTCGCAATGAGCAGTTCTTC; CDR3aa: CASSPTSVRNEQFF
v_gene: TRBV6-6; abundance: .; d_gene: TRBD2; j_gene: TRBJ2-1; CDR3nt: TGTGCCAGCACGGGACTAGCGAGCAATGAGCAGTTCTTC; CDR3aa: CASTGLASNEQFF
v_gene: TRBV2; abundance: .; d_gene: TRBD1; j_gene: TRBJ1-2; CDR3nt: TGTGCCAGCAGTCCACAGGGGACTAACTATGGCTACACCTTC; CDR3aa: CASSPQGTNYGYTF
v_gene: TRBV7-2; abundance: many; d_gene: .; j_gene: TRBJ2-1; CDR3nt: TGTGCCAGCAGCTTAGGCACGGGTTCCTACAATGAGCAGTTCTTC; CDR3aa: CASSLGTGSYNEQFF
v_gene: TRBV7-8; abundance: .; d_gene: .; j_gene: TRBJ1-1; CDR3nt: TGTGCCAGCAGCTTGGGGGGAGCTGAAGCTTTCTTT; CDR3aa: CASSLGGAEAFF
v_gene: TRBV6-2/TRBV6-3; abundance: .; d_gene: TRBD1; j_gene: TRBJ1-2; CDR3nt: TGTGCCAGCACCCAGGGGGCGGAAGGCTACACCTTC; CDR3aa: CASTQGAEGYTF
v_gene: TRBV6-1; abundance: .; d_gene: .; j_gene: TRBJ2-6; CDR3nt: TGTGCCAGCAAGGTGTCGGCGGGGGCCAACGTCCTGACTTTC; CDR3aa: CASKVSAGANVLTF
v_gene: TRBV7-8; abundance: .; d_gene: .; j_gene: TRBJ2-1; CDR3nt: TGTGCCAGCAGCCGGACCGCGGAGAGCTCCTACAATGAGCAGTTCTTC; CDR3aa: CASSRTAESSYNEQFF
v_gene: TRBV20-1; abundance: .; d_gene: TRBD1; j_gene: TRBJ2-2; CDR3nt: TGCAGTGCTAGAGATCCGGGACAGCCCACCGGGGAGCTGTTTTTT; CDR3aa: CSARDPGQPTGELFF